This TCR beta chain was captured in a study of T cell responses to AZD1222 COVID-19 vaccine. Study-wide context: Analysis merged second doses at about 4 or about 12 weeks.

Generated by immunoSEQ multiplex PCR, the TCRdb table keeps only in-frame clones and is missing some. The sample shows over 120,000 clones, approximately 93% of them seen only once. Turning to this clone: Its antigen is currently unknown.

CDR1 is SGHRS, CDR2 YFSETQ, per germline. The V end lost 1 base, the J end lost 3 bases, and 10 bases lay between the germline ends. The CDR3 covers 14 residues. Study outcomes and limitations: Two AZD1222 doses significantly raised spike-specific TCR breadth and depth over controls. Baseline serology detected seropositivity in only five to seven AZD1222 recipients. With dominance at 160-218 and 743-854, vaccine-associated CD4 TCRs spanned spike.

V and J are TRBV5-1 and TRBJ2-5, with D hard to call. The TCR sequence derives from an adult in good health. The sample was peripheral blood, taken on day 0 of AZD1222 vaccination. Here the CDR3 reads CASSLSGIEETQYF. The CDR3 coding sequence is TGCGCCAGCAGCTTGTCAGGAATAGAAGAGACCCAGTACTTC. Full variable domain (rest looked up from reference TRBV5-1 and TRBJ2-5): KAGVTQTPRYLIKTRGQQVTLSCSPISGHRSVSWYQQTPGQGLQFLFEYFSETQRNKGNFPGRFSGRQFSNSRSEMNVSTLELGDSALYLCASSLSGIEETQYFGPGTRLLVL.